These 2 T cell receptor beta chains were all obtained from the same sample, sequenced in a study of T cells in Graves' hyperthyroidism and ophthalmopathy (dated by TCRdb to the late 2010s). Libraries came from multiplex PCR. TCRdb records Illumina HiSeq 2000 as the sequencer. Amplification of TCR beta CDR3 regions was carried out from RNA transcripts. A first-round RT-PCR of the TCR CDR3 used the HTBI primer set with the Qiagen OneStep RT-PCR kit. TCRdb cleaned the public reads at Q25 with fastp, built clones with MiXCR and kept in-frame beta chains. Every entry covers one CDR3 protein and lists the most common genes and DNA from its rows. The sample table contains under 550,000 distinct CDR3 sequences; only one count was recorded for 15% to 20% of them. The ten biggest clones cover about 45% of the sample. The specimen sequenced was blood. Receptors originate from a man between 35 and 55 years old with Graves' ophthalmopathy.

This clonotype came up a few times. The chain carries TRBV12-3 or TRBV12-4 and TRBJ1-2; D is unclear. The CDR3 loop spans 15 amino acids. Deletions cut 3 bases from V and 4 bases from J, with 15 bases between. CDR3 nucleotide sequence: TGTGCCAGCAGTTTTGGGCAGCAAGCTTTCTATGGCTACACCTTC. As protein: CASSFGQQAFYGYTF.

In this sample, this clonotype turned up a few times. The chain joins TRBV5-1 to TRBJ2-5, with TRBD1 as a possible D gene (6 bases). The V end lost 6 bases, the J end lost 1 base, and 13 bases lay between the germline ends. The CDR3 extends over 14 amino acids. Germline loops: CDR1 SGHRS, CDR2 YFSETQ. DNA for the CDR3: TGCGCCAGCACGGACAGCCCCTTCCAAGAGACCCAGTACTTC. This gives the protein CASTDSPFQETQYF.